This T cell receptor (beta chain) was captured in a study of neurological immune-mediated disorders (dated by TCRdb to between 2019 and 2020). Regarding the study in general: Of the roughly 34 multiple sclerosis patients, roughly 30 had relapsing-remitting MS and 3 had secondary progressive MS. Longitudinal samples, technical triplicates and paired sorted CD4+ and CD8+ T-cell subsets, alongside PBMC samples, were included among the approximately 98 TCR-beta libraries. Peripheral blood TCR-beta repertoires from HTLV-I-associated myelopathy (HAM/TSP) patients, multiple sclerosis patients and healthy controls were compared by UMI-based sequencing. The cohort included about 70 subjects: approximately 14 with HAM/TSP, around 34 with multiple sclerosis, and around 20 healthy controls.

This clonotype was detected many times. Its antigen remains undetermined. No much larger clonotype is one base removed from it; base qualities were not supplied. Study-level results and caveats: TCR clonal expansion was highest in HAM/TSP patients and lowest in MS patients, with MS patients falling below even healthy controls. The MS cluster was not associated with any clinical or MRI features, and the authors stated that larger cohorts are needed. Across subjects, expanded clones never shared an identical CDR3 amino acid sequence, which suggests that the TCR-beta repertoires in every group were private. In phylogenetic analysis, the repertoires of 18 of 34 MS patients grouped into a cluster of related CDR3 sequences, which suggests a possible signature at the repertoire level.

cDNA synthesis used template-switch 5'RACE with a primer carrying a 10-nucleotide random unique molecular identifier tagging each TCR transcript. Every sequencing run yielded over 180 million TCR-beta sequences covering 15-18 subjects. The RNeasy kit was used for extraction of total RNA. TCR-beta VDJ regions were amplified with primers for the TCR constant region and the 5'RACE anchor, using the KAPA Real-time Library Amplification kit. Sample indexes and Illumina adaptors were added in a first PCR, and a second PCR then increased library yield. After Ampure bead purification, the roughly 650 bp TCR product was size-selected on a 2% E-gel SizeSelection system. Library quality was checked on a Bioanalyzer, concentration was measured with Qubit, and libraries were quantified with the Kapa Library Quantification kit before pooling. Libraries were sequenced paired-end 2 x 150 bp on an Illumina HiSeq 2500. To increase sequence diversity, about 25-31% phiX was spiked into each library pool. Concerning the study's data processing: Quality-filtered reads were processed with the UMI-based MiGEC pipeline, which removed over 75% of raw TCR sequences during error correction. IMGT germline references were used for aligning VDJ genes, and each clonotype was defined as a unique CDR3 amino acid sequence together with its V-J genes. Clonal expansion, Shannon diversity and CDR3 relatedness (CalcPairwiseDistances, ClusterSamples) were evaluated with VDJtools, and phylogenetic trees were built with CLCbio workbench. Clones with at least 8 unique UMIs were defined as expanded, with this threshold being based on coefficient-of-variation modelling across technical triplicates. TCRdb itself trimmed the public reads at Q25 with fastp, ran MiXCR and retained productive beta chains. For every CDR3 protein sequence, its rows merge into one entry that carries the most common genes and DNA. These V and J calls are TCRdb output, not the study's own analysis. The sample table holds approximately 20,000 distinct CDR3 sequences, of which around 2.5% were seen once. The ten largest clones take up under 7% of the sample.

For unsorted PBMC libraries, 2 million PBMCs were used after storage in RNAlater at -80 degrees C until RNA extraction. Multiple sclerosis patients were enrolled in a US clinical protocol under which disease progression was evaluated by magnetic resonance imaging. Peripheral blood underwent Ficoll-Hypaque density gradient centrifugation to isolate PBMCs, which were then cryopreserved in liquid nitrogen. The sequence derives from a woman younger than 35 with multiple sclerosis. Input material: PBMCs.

The CDR3 protein is CSAGETKPNVLTF. Read as DNA, the sequence is TGCAGTGCGGGGGAAACTAAACCCAACGTCCTGACTTTC. The rearrangement joined TRBV20-1 to TRBJ2-6, with the D call tentatively TRBD1 or TRBD2, each fitting 5 bases. V is clipped by 6 bases and J by 8 bases, and the sequence between their germline boundaries is 14 bases long. From the cysteine up to the phenylalanine, the CDR3 has a length of 13 residues. Here the CDR3 DNA is all that survives: 39 bases in frame from base 1. From the germline V gene (reference sequence), CDR1 is DFQATT and CDR2 is SNEGSKA.